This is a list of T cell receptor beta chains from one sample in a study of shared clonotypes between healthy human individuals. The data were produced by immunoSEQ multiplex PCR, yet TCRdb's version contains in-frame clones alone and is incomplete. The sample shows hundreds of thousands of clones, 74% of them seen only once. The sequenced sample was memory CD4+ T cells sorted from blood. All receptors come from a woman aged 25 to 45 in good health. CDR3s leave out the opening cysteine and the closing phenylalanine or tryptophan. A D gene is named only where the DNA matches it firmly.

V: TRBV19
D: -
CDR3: ASSTRGGELF

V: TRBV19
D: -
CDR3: ASSIDGGTGSF

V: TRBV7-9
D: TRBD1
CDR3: ASSLKNRDSESEVTEAF

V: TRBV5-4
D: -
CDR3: ASSPGPNRPNEKLF

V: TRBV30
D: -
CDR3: AWSAGTANTGELF

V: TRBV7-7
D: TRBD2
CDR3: ASTGGGAGETQY

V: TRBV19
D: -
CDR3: ASTTRGQETQY

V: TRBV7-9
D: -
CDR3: ASTPPNYGYT

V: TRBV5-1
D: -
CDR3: ASKGGSGNTIY

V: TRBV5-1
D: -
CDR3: ASSLRAELNTGELF

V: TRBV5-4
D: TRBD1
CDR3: ASSFGQGPGETQY

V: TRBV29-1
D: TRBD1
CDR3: SVAGGGWTEAF

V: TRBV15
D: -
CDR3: ATSSRDSSYEQY

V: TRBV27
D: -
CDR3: ASGKVQGLSDEQY

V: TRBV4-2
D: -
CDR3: ASKRIGDKNIQY

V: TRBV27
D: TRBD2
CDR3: ASSEASGSIYEQY

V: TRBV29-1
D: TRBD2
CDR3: SVGPATSGRGSEQF

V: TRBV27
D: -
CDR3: ASSRGTNEETQY